Listed below are T cell receptor beta chains from one sample, sequenced in a study of CD4 T cells in relation to SARS-CoV-2 and coronaviruses. Using immunoSEQ multiplex PCR, the repertoire was profiled, and TCRdb retains in-frame clones only, with some absent. The sample lists about 55,000 clones; 86% were seen once. Sequencing was done on a sample of memory CD4+ T cells from PBMCs. The receptors stem from a human donor in good health. CDR3s include the opening cysteine and the closing phenylalanine or tryptophan. The order of the fields is J gene, clone size, V gene, D gene, CDR3 protein, CDR3 DNA. D genes are given only for firm matches. Only some rows state a clone size, as once, few, many or a class for expanded clones.

j_call: TRBJ2-3; clone_size: .; v_call: TRBV28; d_call: TRBD1; cdr3_aa: CASRTGAAQGAIDTQYF; cdr3_nt: TGTGCCAGCAGGACTGGGGCCGCTCAGGGGGCCATAGATACGCAGTATTTT
j_call: TRBJ2-3; clone_size: .; v_call: TRBV28; d_call: TRBD2; cdr3_aa: CASSSTSGFLSTDTQYF; cdr3_nt: TGTGCCAGCAGTTCAACTAGCGGGTTCCTCTCCACAGATACGCAGTATTTT
j_call: TRBJ1-2; clone_size: once; v_call: TRBV27; d_call: .; cdr3_aa: CASRSGVSGYGYTF; cdr3_nt: TGTGCCAGCAGGTCAGGGGTAAGCGGGTATGGCTACACCTTC
j_call: TRBJ2-1; clone_size: .; v_call: TRBV2; d_call: TRBD1; cdr3_aa: CASMLRQGANEQFF; cdr3_nt: TGTGCCAGCATGCTCAGACAGGGGGCAAATGAGCAGTTCTTC
j_call: TRBJ2-7; clone_size: .; v_call: TRBV19; d_call: TRBD1; cdr3_aa: CASSIVGTGNHEQYF; cdr3_nt: TGTGCCAGTAGTATAGTCGGGACAGGGAACCACGAGCAGTACTTC
j_call: TRBJ2-7; clone_size: few; v_call: TRBV7-2; d_call: TRBD1; cdr3_aa: CASSPWTGGSNEQYF; cdr3_nt: TGTGCCAGCAGCCCATGGACAGGGGGGTCGAACGAGCAGTACTTC
j_call: TRBJ1-4; clone_size: .; v_call: TRBV28; d_call: .; cdr3_aa: CASSSGAPSEKLFF; cdr3_nt: TGTGCCAGCAGTTCAGGAGCCCCAAGTGAAAAACTGTTTTTT
j_call: TRBJ2-7; clone_size: .; v_call: TRBV10-3; d_call: TRBD1; cdr3_aa: CAISSDPGQGTEQYF; cdr3_nt: TGTGCCATCAGTTCTGACCCGGGACAGGGGACCGAGCAGTACTTC
j_call: TRBJ2-7; clone_size: .; v_call: TRBV2; d_call: TRBD2; cdr3_aa: CASSVETSGRNEQYF; cdr3_nt: TGTGCCAGCAGTGTGGAGACTAGCGGGAGGAACGAGCAGTACTTC
j_call: TRBJ2-1; clone_size: .; v_call: TRBV7-9; d_call: .; cdr3_aa: CASSLGSSLENEQFF; cdr3_nt: TGTGCCAGCAGCTTAGGCTCATCTTTAGAGAATGAGCAGTTCTTC
j_call: TRBJ2-3; clone_size: .; v_call: TRBV28; d_call: .; cdr3_aa: CASSLWLDGRSQYF; cdr3_nt: TGTGCCAGCAGTTTGTGGCTAGATGGTCGATCGCAGTATTTT
j_call: TRBJ1-2; clone_size: .; v_call: TRBV4-2; d_call: .; cdr3_aa: CASSQERTWTSANYGYTF; cdr3_nt: TGTGCCAGCAGCCAAGAAAGGACCTGGACCTCAGCTAACTATGGCTACACCTTC
j_call: TRBJ1-5; clone_size: .; v_call: TRBV28; d_call: .; cdr3_aa: CASSNPPQPQHF; cdr3_nt: TGTGCCAGCAGTAACCCCCCCCAGCCCCAGCATTTT
j_call: TRBJ1-6; clone_size: .; v_call: TRBV16; d_call: TRBD1; cdr3_aa: CASSRDRGNSPLHF; cdr3_nt: TGTGCCAGCAGTCGGGACAGGGGTAATTCACCCCTCCACTTT
j_call: TRBJ2-7; clone_size: once; v_call: TRBV19; d_call: .; cdr3_aa: CASSKGRQKSYEQYF; cdr3_nt: TGTGCCAGTAGTAAGGGACGGCAGAAGTCCTACGAGCAGTACTTC
j_call: TRBJ2-5; clone_size: .; v_call: TRBV5-1; d_call: TRBD2; cdr3_aa: CASSQGTSGRSETQYF; cdr3_nt: TGCGCCAGCAGCCAAGGGACTAGCGGGAGGTCTGAGACCCAGTACTTC
j_call: TRBJ1-2; clone_size: .; v_call: TRBV7-8; d_call: TRBD1; cdr3_aa: CASSTRQGGGGYTF; cdr3_nt: TGTGCCAGCAGCACCAGACAGGGGGGAGGTGGCTACACCTTC
j_call: TRBJ2-7; clone_size: .; v_call: TRBV3-1/TRBV3-2; d_call: TRBD2; cdr3_aa: CASSQGAGGPYEQYF; cdr3_nt: TGTGCCAGCAGCCAGGGAGCGGGAGGTCCCTACGAGCAGTACTTC
j_call: TRBJ1-1; clone_size: .; v_call: TRBV7-9; d_call: TRBD1; cdr3_aa: CASNLQGVNTEAFF; cdr3_nt: TGTGCCAGCAACCTACAGGGGGTGAACACTGAAGCTTTCTTT
j_call: TRBJ1-5; clone_size: .; v_call: TRBV28; d_call: .; cdr3_aa: CASSSSHSGQPQHF; cdr3_nt: TGTGCCAGCAGCAGTTCCCATTCAGGACAGCCCCAGCATTTT
j_call: TRBJ1-1; clone_size: .; v_call: TRBV3-1/TRBV3-2; d_call: .; cdr3_aa: CASSRASNTEAFF; cdr3_nt: TGTGCCAGCAGCCGTGCTTCCAACACTGAAGCTTTCTTT
j_call: TRBJ2-3; clone_size: .; v_call: TRBV7-2; d_call: TRBD1; cdr3_aa: CASSPDRGADTQYF; cdr3_nt: TGTGCCAGCAGCCCGGACAGGGGGGCAGATACGCAGTATTTT
j_call: TRBJ2-7; clone_size: once; v_call: TRBV3-1/TRBV3-2; d_call: .; cdr3_aa: CASSQVDYEQYF; cdr3_nt: TGTGCCAGCAGCCAAGTAGACTACGAGCAGTACTTC
j_call: TRBJ1-3; clone_size: .; v_call: TRBV30; d_call: .; cdr3_aa: CACTTGGGTIYF; cdr3_nt: TGTGCCTGTACCACAGGTGGGGGTACGATATATTTT
j_call: TRBJ2-7; clone_size: .; v_call: TRBV6-5; d_call: .; cdr3_aa: CASTNYGRTEYF; cdr3_nt: TGTGCCAGCACCAACTACGGACGCACGGAATACTTC
j_call: TRBJ1-1; clone_size: .; v_call: TRBV9; d_call: .; cdr3_aa: CASSVGGTDNTEAFF; cdr3_nt: TGTGCCAGCAGCGTAGGGGGGACGGACAACACTGAAGCTTTCTTT
j_call: TRBJ2-3; clone_size: .; v_call: TRBV6-1; d_call: .; cdr3_aa: CASSERAGSSTDTQYF; cdr3_nt: TGTGCCAGCAGTGAAAGGGCGGGATCTAGCACAGATACGCAGTATTTT
j_call: TRBJ1-6; clone_size: .; v_call: TRBV7-8; d_call: .; cdr3_aa: CASSLSWGPTNSPLHF; cdr3_nt: TGTGCCAGCAGCTTATCTTGGGGACCGACAAATTCACCCCTCCACTTT
j_call: TRBJ2-1; clone_size: .; v_call: TRBV12-3/TRBV12-4; d_call: TRBD2; cdr3_aa: CASSASGREQFF; cdr3_nt: TGTGCCAGCAGTGCTAGCGGGAGGGAGCAGTTCTTC
j_call: TRBJ2-1; clone_size: .; v_call: TRBV19; d_call: .; cdr3_aa: CASSIAGNEQFF; cdr3_nt: TGTGCCAGTAGTATAGCCGGGAATGAGCAGTTCTTC
j_call: TRBJ1-1; clone_size: few; v_call: TRBV6-2/TRBV6-3; d_call: .; cdr3_aa: CASSYQGPWNTEAFF; cdr3_nt: TGTGCCAGCAGTTACCAGGGGCCTTGGAACACTGAAGCTTTCTTT
j_call: TRBJ2-1; clone_size: .; v_call: TRBV24-1; d_call: TRBD2; cdr3_aa: CATSDEFGGRLNNEQFF; cdr3_nt: TGTGCCACCAGCGACGAATTCGGCGGGAGACTTAACAATGAGCAGTTCTTC